The present TCR beta chain was sequenced within a study of response to subunit inactivated influenza vaccine. General study points: Authors suggested few new T cells are recruited by each seasonal influenza vaccination.

TCRdb itself ran the RT-PCR reads through MiXCR, one entry per CDR3 protein. The sample lists hundreds of thousands of distinct CDR3 sequences; less than 8% were seen once. As for this clonotype: No antigen is known for it.

Looked up from germline, CDR1 is SGDLS and CDR2 is YYNGEE. The CDR3 has 13 amino acids. V lost 4 bases and J 7 bases, leaving 11 bases between the germline ends. The sequences come from PBMCs from blood, collected around 25 months after vaccination. This TCR came from a man aged 50-75 years who received an inactivated influenza vaccine. V and J are TRBV9 and TRBJ2-2, with D possibly being TRBD2 (5 bases). CDR3 in amino acids: CASSTIAFGELFF. The DNA for the CDR3 is TGTGCCAGCAGCACCATAGCGTTCGGGGAGCTGTTTTTT.